This T cell receptor beta chain was observed in a study of blood T cell repertoires in COVID-19. Categorization into cohorts depended on clinical history that participants reported. Recovered status applied to Cohort 3 donors who had two consecutive negative PCRs. It also applied to those with clearance or with symptom resolution. This CDR3 has 14 residues. CDR1 is SGHNT, CDR2 YYREEE, per germline (reference sequence). V lost 1 base to trimming and J lost 3 bases; unmatched junction nucleotides: 3. Original methodology: Estimation of nucleated cell counts was performed using reference gene primer amplification. The data were produced by immunoSEQ multiplex PCR, yet TCRdb's version contains in-frame clones alone and is incomplete. Clone size and V and J calls were adopted from that table, with D and trimming inferred from the DNA. This sample yields over 250,000 clones, of which about 89% are seen a single time; less than 3% belongs to the top ten.

The source material was PBMCs or T cells enriched from blood (not recorded which). The V call is TRBV5-4, the J call TRBJ2-7; 8 nucleotides match TRBD1. The sequence derives from a woman in her late teens or twenties who had recovered from COVID-19. CDR3 in amino acids: CASSLSGTGYEQYF. CDR3 sequence (DNA): TGTGCCAGCAGCTTGTCTGGGACAGGCTACGAGCAGTACTTC. Looking up the rest from reference TRBV5-4 and TRBJ2-7 gives the full variable domain: ETGVTQSPTHLIKTRGQQVTLRCSSQSGHNTVSWYQQALGQGPQFIFQYYREEENGRGNFPPRFSGLQFPNYSSELNVNALELDDSALYLCASSLSGTGYEQYFGPGTRLTVT.